One and the same sample provided the 7 T cell receptor beta chains below, sequenced in a study of T-cell reconstitution after alpha-beta-depleted transplantation in children. Unique molecular identifiers were incorporated during preparation of the TCRbeta library. One entry per CDR3 protein, called by TCRdb with MiXCR from the PCR reads. In the table there are 190,000 or so distinct CDR3 sequences, roughly 6% of which are singletons. Sequencing used PBMCs, obtained before TCRalphabeta/CD19-depleted stem cell transplant. The receptors shown here come from a girl under three years old with combined immunodeficiency, due to receive a stem cell transplant.

This clonotype has ten or more counts. This chain joins TRBV20-1 and TRBJ2-1; 8 bases match TRBD2. The V gene end was trimmed by 5 bases and the J gene end by 0 bases; junction bases not matched to a gene: 9. The CDR3 loop spans 16 amino acids. CDR1 is DFQATT, CDR2 SNEGSKA, per germline (reference sequence). CDR3 coding DNA: TGCAGTGCTGAAACTAGCGGCACATTCTCCTACAATGAGCAGTTCTTC. Translating it yields CSAETSGTFSYNEQFF.

Worth noting for this clonotype: A much larger clone sits a single nucleotide away, making a read error possible. The chain couples TRBV6-5 to TRBJ2-7; D unclear. The germline CDR1 and CDR2 sequences are MNHEY and SVGAGI. The CDR3 extends over 11 amino acids. CDR3 protein: CVSSYGNEQYF. CDR3 coding DNA: TGTGTCAGCAGTTACGGAAACGAGCAGTACTTC.

This clonotype was picked up a small number of times. CDR3 sequence: CASSPGLRKYEQYF. The CDR3 DNA reads TGCGCCAGCAGCCCGGGACTAAGAAAGTACGAGCAGTACTTC. The chain links TRBV4-3 to TRBJ2-7; 7 bases line up with TRBD2. With 4 bases clipped from V and 4 bases from J, the junction kept 7 bases outside the gene matches. This CDR3 comprises 14 residues. The germline gives CDR1 LGHNA, CDR2 YSLEER.

There are many counts of this clonotype. The rearrangement joins TRBV7-2 to TRBJ2-1, with D possibly TRBD2 on 5 matching bases. The V gene's germline CDR1 is SGHTA and CDR2 FQGNSA. The CDR3 sequence is 16 residues long. V dropped 8 bases and J dropped 8 bases, with 25 bases sitting between them. In nucleotides, the CDR3 is TGTGCCAGCCTTGATATGGGGAGAGGGATGGGAGATGAGCAGTTCTTC. This gives the protein CASLDMGRGMGDEQFF.

This clonotype has ten or more counts. This chain connects TRBV13 to TRBJ2-1; D is ambiguous. In germline, CDR1 is PRHDT, CDR2 FYEKMQ (reference sequence). The CDR3 extends over 14 amino acids. The ends were cut back, 7 bases at V and 0 bases at J, with 10 bases in the middle. This CDR3 is CASKSWSSYNEQFF. CDR3 in DNA: TGTGCCAGCAAGAGCTGGAGCTCCTACAATGAGCAGTTCTTC.

The chain carries TRBV27 and TRBJ1-1; 8 nucleotides align to TRBD1. The V segment lost 6 bases and the J segment 1 base; nucleotides outside the gene matches: 4. Germline values: CDR1 MNHEY, CDR2 SMNVEV (reference sequence). The CDR3 consists of 14 residues. The CDR3 spells CASRLQGGNTEAFF. CDR3 in DNA: TGTGCCAGCAGATTACAGGGGGGGAACACTGAAGCTTTCTTT.

This clonotype appeared many times. The rearrangement uses TRBV29-1 and TRBJ1-3, with no clear D. In germline, CDR1 is SQVTM, CDR2 ANQGSEA. V dropped 7 bases and J dropped 2 bases, with 12 bases sitting between them. The CDR3 spans 13 residues. The chain's CDR3 is CSAAQRTGNTIYF. CDR3 DNA sequence: TGCAGCGCCGCCCAAAGGACTGGAAACACCATATATTTT.